Shown below are 23 T cell receptor beta chains from a single sample sequenced in a study of shared clonotypes between healthy human individuals (dated by TCRdb to about 2020). Library preparation employed the immunoSEQ multiplex PCR assay. TCRdb carries this immuneACCESS record with in-frame sequences only. Its versions omit some clonotypes, under half of them owing to an unresolved V gene in the studies checked, with the rest unexplained. The sample includes roughly 450,000 clones, with 60% to 85% observed a single time. 10% to 15% of the sample is held by the ten biggest clonotypes. The material sequenced was PBMCs. All receptors derive from a woman between 40 and 55 years old in good health. Some clones in this sample may be carry-over from other donors' samples.

This rearrangement joins TRBV9 to TRBJ2-1; 9 bases map to TRBD2. Germline loops: CDR1 SGDLS, CDR2 YYNGEE. The CDR3 is 15 residues long. V shed 0 bases, J shed 7 bases, and the junction held 5 bases outside the gene matches. The CDR3 region is CASSVGGRAVNEQFF. The DNA of the CDR3 is TGTGCCAGCAGCGTAGGCGGGAGGGCCGTTAATGAGCAGTTCTTC.

J is TRBJ2-5 and V is TRBV6-5, with D unclear. Germline-derived CDR1 and CDR2 are MNHEY and SVGAGI. CDR3 length equals 15 residues. Trimming shortened V by 0 bases and J by 5 bases, and 13 bases separated the two germline ends. The chain's CDR3 is CASSYSRPGSETQYF. As DNA, the CDR3 is TGTGCCAGCAGTTACTCGAGGCCAGGTTCGGAGACCCAGTACTTC.

The V call is TRBV11-1, the J call TRBJ2-1; D is uncertain. V shed 4 bases and J shed 5 bases, with 12 bases lying between them. CDR3 length equals 14 residues. CDR1 is SGHAT and CDR2 is FQDESV in the germline V gene (reference sequence). Here the CDR3 reads CASSSRPRHNEQFF. For the CDR3, the DNA is TGTGCCAGCAGCTCCCGCCCTCGGCACAATGAGCAGTTCTTC.

This clone was observed a handful of times. The chain links TRBV30 to TRBJ1-5, with no clear D. The CDR3 sequence is 13 residues long. V was clipped by 1 base and J by 3 bases, with 7 bases between them. The V gene's germline CDR1 is GTSNPN and CDR2 SVGIG (reference sequence). CDR3 DNA sequence: TGTGCCTGGAGTGCGGCAGACAATCAGCCCCAGCATTTT. It encodes CAWSAADNQPQHF.

The V call is TRBV20-1, the J call TRBJ1-1; D may be TRBD1 (5 bases). The ends were cut back, 2 bases at V and 10 bases at J, with 11 bases in the middle. The CDR3 is 11 amino acids. Germline assignment: CDR1 DFQATT and CDR2 SNEGSKA (reference sequence). The DNA of the CDR3 is TGCAGTGCTAGAAACATGGGGGTAGCTTTCTTT. This gives the protein CSARNMGVAFF.

A remark on this clone: Different DNA sequences within this sample yield the same CDR3. The gene calls are TRBV5-1 and TRBJ2-7, with D uncertain. There are 12 residues in the CDR3. The germline V gene encodes CDR1 SGHRS and CDR2 YFSETQ. V was trimmed by 0 bases and J by 5 bases, leaving 6 bases between them. DNA of the CDR3: TGCGCCAGCAGCTTGGTGGGCAACGAGCAGTACTTC. It yields the protein CASSLVGNEQYF. Full variable domain (rest looked up from reference TRBV5-1 and TRBJ2-7): KAGVTQTPRYLIKTRGQQVTLSCSPISGHRSVSWYQQTPGQGLQFLFEYFSETQRNKGNFPGRFSGRQFSNSRSEMNVSTLELGDSALYLCASSLVGNEQYFGPGTRLTVT.

V is TRBV7-2 and J is TRBJ1-1, with TRBD1 matching 7 bases. Germline V gives CDR1 SGHTA, CDR2 FQGNSA. The V and J ends lost 5 bases and 3 bases, in that order; junction bases with no gene match: 3. The CDR3 is 13 amino acids. CDR3 protein: CASSPRGDTEAFF. DNA for the CDR3: TGTGCCAGCAGCCCCAGGGGGGACACTGAAGCTTTCTTT.

The chain employs TRBV11-2 and TRBJ2-3, with 7 nucleotides matching TRBD2. This CDR3 spans 15 amino acids. Germline V gives CDR1 SGHAT, CDR2 FQNNGV. Trimming removed 1 base from V and 4 bases from J; junction bases left unmatched: 5. CDR3: CASSLGSRGADTQYF. In DNA form, the CDR3 reads TGTGCCAGCAGCTTAGGCTCCCGGGGGGCAGATACGCAGTATTTT.

Here the CDR3 reads CASSAETVSSYNEQFF. The CDR3, as DNA: TGTGCCAGCAGTGCTGAGACAGTTAGCTCCTACAATGAGCAGTTCTTC. The genes are TRBV2 and TRBJ2-1; D possibly corresponds to TRBD1 (5 bases). The CDR3 loop spans 16 amino acids. V lost 4 bases and J 0 bases, leaving 13 bases between the germline ends. Germline lookup yields CDR1 SNHLY and CDR2 FYNNEI.

This clone showed up many times. The chain couples TRBV7-2 to TRBJ2-7; 8 positions agree with TRBD1. Germline V gives CDR1 SGHTA, CDR2 FQGNSA. The CDR3 has 15 amino acids. Trimming removed 5 bases from V and 1 base from J; junction bases left unmatched: 7. CDR3 residues: CASSRRGQESYEQYF. CDR3 DNA: TGTGCCAGCAGCAGACGGGGACAGGAGTCCTACGAGCAGTACTTC. The full variable domain, rest sourced from reference TRBV7-2 and TRBJ2-7, is GAGVSQSPSNKVTEKGKDVELRCDPISGHTALYWYRQSLGQGLEFLIYFQGNSAPDKSGLPSDRFSAERTGGSVSTLTIQRTQQEDSAVYLCASSRRGQESYEQYFGPGTRLTVT.

This clone was found a few times. CDR3 loop: CASSFRGGGGTGELFF. In DNA form, the CDR3 reads TGTGCCAGCAGCTTCCGGGGGGGAGGAGGAACCGGGGAGCTGTTTTTT. This sequence joins TRBV7-9 and TRBJ2-2; 8 positions match TRBD2. The V segment lost 3 bases and the J segment 5 bases; nucleotides outside the gene matches: 8. The CDR3 is made up of 16 amino acids. The germline V gene encodes CDR1 SEHNR and CDR2 FQNEAQ (reference sequence).

This clone was recorded once. The rearrangement links TRBV5-1 to TRBJ2-2; the D is unclear. The CDR3 is 16 residues long. CDR1 SGHRS and CDR2 YFSETQ come from the germline V gene. The V end was cut by 6 bases, the J end by 1 base, with 16 bases between. In DNA, the CDR3 is TGCGCCAGCACTCGTGGTTTGGCGGAGAACACCGGGGAGCTGTTTTTT. Protein product: CASTRGLAENTGELFF. The complete variable domain, with remaining parts taken from reference TRBV5-1 and TRBJ2-2, reads KAGVTQTPRYLIKTRGQQVTLSCSPISGHRSVSWYQQTPGQGLQFLFEYFSETQRNKGNFPGRFSGRQFSNSRSEMNVSTLELGDSALYLCASTRGLAENTGELFFGEGSRLTVL.

The rearrangement joins TRBV28 to TRBJ2-2; a weak D match, TRBD2 (5 bases). Between the trimmed V and J ends, which lost 4 bases and 3 bases, there was a span of 12 bases. Germline values: CDR1 MDHEN, CDR2 SYDVKM. The CDR3 is 15 amino acids. CDR3 bases: TGTGCCAGCAGTTCAGCTAGCCGGGACACCGGGGAGCTGTTTTTT. This sequence encodes CASSSASRDTGELFF.

The chain uses TRBV30 and TRBJ1-1, with D tentatively TRBD1 (6 bases). The V and J ends lost 3 bases and 1 base respectively, with 9 bases between them. The CDR3 has 13 amino acids. Germline CDR1 is GTSNPN and CDR2 is SVGIG (reference sequence). The CDR3 DNA reads as TGTGCCTGGAGCCAACAGGGGAACACTGAAGCTTTCTTT. Translated, it gives CAWSQQGNTEAFF.

Ten or more counts support this clone. This chain connects TRBV7-8 to TRBJ1-2, with a possible D match to TRBD1 (6 bases). The V gene lost 5 bases and the J gene lost 4 bases, with 11 bases spanning the gap. This CDR3 has 13 amino acids. Germline CDR1 is SGHVS and CDR2 is FQNEAQ. The CDR3 reads CASSPDRSYGYTF. CDR3 DNA: TGTGCCAGCAGCCCGGACAGAAGCTATGGCTACACCTTC.

The chain recombines TRBV30 with TRBJ2-3; 7 bases are shared with TRBD1. The V and J ends lost 2 bases and 2 bases, in that order; junction bases with no gene match: 4. This CDR3 is built from 14 residues. In germline, CDR1 is GTSNPN, CDR2 SVGIG (reference sequence). The CDR3 loop is CAWSTGQYTDTQYF. The CDR3 nucleotides read TGTGCCTGGAGTACGGGACAGTACACAGATACGCAGTATTTT.

V and J are TRBV7-2 and TRBJ2-7; TRBD1 matches at 7 bases. Trimming removed 4 bases from V and 4 bases from J; junction bases left unmatched: 4. The CDR3 contains 13 residues. Germline CDR1 is SGHTA and CDR2 is FQGNSA. The CDR3 DNA reads as TGTGCCAGCAGCTGGGACAGAGGGTACGAGCAGTACTTC. As protein: CASSWDRGYEQYF.

This chain connects TRBV5-5 to TRBJ1-2; TRBD1 aligns across 7 bases. This CDR3 spans 16 amino acids. V dropped 4 bases and J dropped 3; count of bases not matched to a gene: 12. Germline V gene sequence: CDR1 SGHKS, CDR2 YYEKEE (reference sequence). The DNA of the CDR3 is TGTGCCAGCAGCACTGCTGACAGGGAACCCCACTATGGCTACACCTTC. Protein product: CASSTADREPHYGYTF.

In DNA form, the CDR3 reads TGTGCCAGCAGTGATAATATGGGCGGGAACACGCAGTATTTT. Translating it yields CASSDNMGGNTQYF. The rearrangement uses TRBV28 and TRBJ2-3, with D tentatively TRBD2 (6 bases). Germline V gives CDR1 MDHEN, CDR2 SYDVKM. The CDR3 is made up of 14 amino acids. V dropped 5 bases and J dropped 9 bases, with 18 bases sitting between them. Together with reference TRBV28 and TRBJ2-3, the CDR3 gives the full variable domain: DVKVTQSSRYLVKRTGEKVFLECVQDMDHENMFWYRQDPGLGLRLIYFSYDVKMKEKGDIPEGYSVSREKKERFSLILESASTNQTSMYLCASSDNMGGNTQYFGPGTRLTVL.

This chain joins TRBV7-6 and TRBJ2-7; D call uncertain. This CDR3 region has 13 residues. Germline CDR1 reads SGHVS; CDR2 reads FNYEAQ. V lost 5 bases, J lost 4 bases, and 12 bases lay in between. CDR3 nucleotides: TGTGCCAGCAGCCCACATCAAGGGTACGAGCAGTACTTC. Translation gives CASSPHQGYEQYF. The full variable domain, its missing parts supplied by reference TRBV7-6 and TRBJ2-7, is GAGVSQSPRYKVTKRGQDVALRCDPISGHVSLYWYRQALGQGPEFLTYFNYEAQQDKSGLPNDRFSAERPEGSISTLTIQRTEQRDSAMYRCASSPHQGYEQYFGPGTRLTVT.

This clone was detected only a few times. CDR3 region: CASSEGQGVAGYTF. The CDR3 DNA sequence: TGTGCCAGCAGTGAGGGACAGGGAGTCGCGGGCTACACCTTC. The V gene is TRBV2, the J gene TRBJ1-2; TRBD1 matches at 9 bases. Germline values: CDR1 SNHLY, CDR2 FYNNEI. Trimming removed 3 bases from V and 8 bases from J; junction bases left unmatched: 7. The CDR3 has 14 residues.

This sequence joins TRBV7-9 and TRBJ2-3; possible D gene TRBD2, 5 bases. Trimming removed 5 bases at V and 4 bases at J, with 16 bases between. This CDR3 spans 15 amino acids. Germline V gives CDR1 SEHNR, CDR2 FQNEAQ (reference sequence). In DNA, the CDR3 is TGTGCCAGCAGCCGGGTCGTGGCGGGCCCAGATACGCAGTATTTT. It is translated as CASSRVVAGPDTQYF.

V is TRBV15 and J is TRBJ2-7; D is unclear. The CDR3 spans 13 residues. V shed 1 base and J shed 3 bases, with 7 bases lying between them. The germline CDR1 and CDR2 sequences are LNHNV and YYDKDF (reference sequence). CDR3 residues: CATSRVGSYEQYF. DNA for the CDR3: TGTGCCACCAGCAGAGTCGGCAGCTACGAGCAGTACTTC.